One T cell receptor (beta chain) is described in this entry. Its antigen remains unknown. This sample was included in a study of Ad26.COV2.S vaccination and SARS-CoV-2 variants. Background on the study: The trial was COV1001 and the donor's arm was Ad26.COV2.S. The authors gave Ad26.COV2.S intramuscularly, either once or twice 56 days apart. Study-level results: Compared with placebo recipients, vaccine recipients had higher spike-specific TCR breadth. Measurement of non-spike TCR breadth gave similar results in vaccine and placebo recipients.

This sample's treatment: some 20 received Ad26.COV2.S at low or high dose, single or two shots; five or six received placebo; per-sample allocation not given. On day 63 after the first injection, vaccine and placebo recipients gave samples. Germline CDR1 is ENHRY and CDR2 is SYGVKD. There are 14 residues in the CDR3. The V end was cut by 6 bases, the J end by 11 bases, with 20 bases between. TCRdb's table, derived via immunoSEQ multiplex PCR, lists solely in-frame clones and lacks some. This repertoire shows approximately 480,000 clones, around nine tenths found once; its top ten account for roughly 13%.

This specimen consisted of peripheral blood, obtained in a trial of Ad26.COV2.S vaccine versus placebo. This sequence was found in a person between 18 and 59 years old who received the Ad26.COV2.S COVID-19 vaccine or a placebo. The V and J genes are TRBV10-3 and TRBJ2-4, with D possibly TRBD2 on 7 matching bases. The CDR3 protein is CAISRGEGERLQYF. The CDR3 coding sequence is TGTGCCATCAGCCGGGGGGAGGGGGAGCGGCTTCAGTACTTC.